The 29 T cell receptor beta chains presented below share a single source sample, sequenced in a study of radiotherapy plus CTLA-4 blockade in lung cancer. Clones were sequenced by immunoSEQ multiplex PCR, and TCRdb holds only the in-frame ones, with some missing. This repertoire shows around 22,000 clones, 71% found once; its top ten account for 3% to 3.5%. This sample comprised peripheral blood, obtained from a patient treated with radiotherapy plus ipilimumab. The source of these receptors is a human donor with non-small cell lung cancer whose response to radiotherapy plus ipilimumab could not be evaluated.

This clone ranks as medium-sized. V and J are TRBV27 and TRBJ2-7; 9 positions agree with TRBD1. Germline assignment: CDR1 MNHEY and CDR2 SMNVEV (reference sequence). Trimming at V came to 5 bases and at J to 3 bases, leaving 5 bases not matched to a gene. The CDR3 is made up of 14 amino acids. The DNA for the CDR3 is TGTGCCAGCAGTATCGACAGGGGGTACTACGAGCAGTACTTC. It encodes CASSIDRGYYEQYF.

This chain joins TRBV7-2 and TRBJ2-7, with 10 bases fitting TRBD2. Germline trimming cut 1 base from V and 6 bases from J; bases unmatched to any gene: 6. The CDR3 is 15 residues long. Germline V gene lookup returns CDR1 SGHTA and CDR2 FQGNSA. The CDR3 is CASSLVSSGSLEQYF. The DNA of the CDR3 is TGTGCCAGCAGCTTAGTCTCTAGCGGGAGTCTCGAGCAGTACTTC.

The rearrangement joins TRBV28 to TRBJ1-5; 7 positions match TRBD1. CDR3 length: 15 amino acids. Per germline, CDR1 MDHEN and CDR2 SYDVKM. V lost 3 bases, J lost 6 bases, and 8 bases stayed unmatched. The CDR3 is CASSFFRGGSQPQHF. The CDR3 DNA follows: TGTGCCAGCAGTTTTTTCCGAGGGGGCAGTCAGCCCCAGCATTTT.

This clone showed up just once. CDR3 in amino acids: CSVVGAGEGSSYEQYF. The CDR3, as DNA: TGCAGCGTTGTGGGAGCGGGAGAAGGTAGTAGCTACGAGCAGTACTTC. The chain employs TRBV29-1 and TRBJ2-7; 8 bases map to TRBD2. After removal of 4 bases from V and 3 bases from J, the junction contained 14 bases not matched to a gene. CDR1 is SQVTM and CDR2 is ANQGSEA in the germline V gene. This CDR3 region has 16 residues.

The chain has TRBV10-3 and TRBJ2-3, with TRBD1 matching over 9 bases. Germline V gene sequence: CDR1 ENHRY, CDR2 SYGVKD. CDR3 length equals 14 residues. V was pared by 7 bases and J by 4 bases, with 6 bases of the junction left unmatched. CDR3 bases: TGTGCCATCACTCCGGGACAGGGCCCAGATACGCAGTATTTT. Translation gives CAITPGQGPDTQYF.

This chain uses TRBV6-6 with TRBJ1-1; 7 bases align to TRBD1. Per the germline V gene, CDR1 is MNHNY and CDR2 is SVGAGI (reference sequence). V lost 5 bases and J lost 0; bases outside the gene matches: 3. This CDR3 has 14 residues. CDR3 sequence (DNA): TGTGCCAGCAGTCTACAGGGGCTGAACACTGAAGCTTTCTTT. Protein product: CASSLQGLNTEAFF.

V gene TRBV9 combines with J gene TRBJ1-2; TRBD1 aligns across 8 bases. Germline V gives CDR1 SGDLS, CDR2 YYNGEE. The V and J ends lost 2 bases and 5 bases, in that order; junction bases with no gene match: 5. The CDR3 has 14 residues. CDR3 in DNA: TGTGCCAGCAGCGTTGCCGGGACAGGTTATGGCTACACCTTC. This encodes CASSVAGTGYGYTF. The full variable domain, with the rest looked up from reference TRBV9 and TRBJ1-2, is DSGVTQTPKHLITATGQRVTLRCSPRSGDLSVYWYQQSLDQGLQFLIQYYNGEERAKGNILERFSAQQFPDLHSELNLSSLELGDSALYFCASSVAGTGYGYTFGSGTRLTVV.

The chain links TRBV12-1 to TRBJ2-3; TRBD2, the table's D call, was not compared with the DNA. TRBV12-1 is a documented pseudogene. CDR3 length: 13 amino acids. This CDR3 reads CASPGEPTDTQYF. CDR3 DNA sequence: TGTGCCAGCCCGGGGGAACCCACAGATACGCAGTATTTT.

The chain links TRBV18 to TRBJ1-2, with D unresolved. Trimming removed 2 bases at V and 3 bases at J, with 7 bases between. CDR1 is KGHSH and CDR2 is LQKENI in the germline V gene. This CDR3 is built from 13 residues. This CDR3 is CASSPREDYGYTF. The DNA for the CDR3 is TGTGCCAGCTCACCAAGAGAAGACTATGGCTACACCTTC.

This chain connects TRBV6-1 to TRBJ2-1; D may be TRBD1 (5 bases). The CDR3 has 15 residues. Germline V gives CDR1 MNHNS, CDR2 SASEGT. The V end was cut by 7 bases, the J end by 4 bases, with 17 bases between. CDR3 DNA sequence: TGTGCCAGCACCGTTCTCAGACAGTCATACAATGAGCAGTTCTTC. Translating gives CASTVLRQSYNEQFF.

This rearrangement joins TRBV27 to TRBJ2-7; TRBD1 agrees at 8 bases. The CDR3 is 14 amino acids. The germline V gene has CDR1 MNHEY and CDR2 SMNVEV (reference sequence). Trimming at V came to 6 bases and at J to 6 bases, leaving 10 bases not matched to a gene. CDR3: CASRLDRERREQYF. CDR3 nucleotide sequence: TGTGCCAGCAGATTGGACAGGGAGAGGCGCGAGCAGTACTTC.

This clone was seen a single time. The chain employs TRBV7-9 and TRBJ2-1; TRBD2 matches at 8 bases. The germline V gene encodes CDR1 SEHNR and CDR2 FQNEAQ (reference sequence). The trim removed 0 bases at V and 2 bases at J, leaving 3 bases unmatched. The CDR3 is 16 residues long. The CDR3 here is CASSLALSGAYNEQFF. CDR3 coding DNA: TGTGCCAGCAGCTTAGCGCTTAGCGGGGCCTACAATGAGCAGTTCTTC.

The gene calls are TRBV7-8 and TRBJ2-6; 7 bases agree with TRBD2. The CDR3 sequence is 16 residues long. Germline CDR1 SGHVS, CDR2 FQNEAQ. V gave up 7 bases and J gave up 2 bases; unmatched junction bases: 8. The CDR3 DNA is TGTGCCAGCACCGGGGCGGGGGAGGCTGGGGCCAACGTCCTGACTTTC. Protein sequence: CASTGAGEAGANVLTF.

This chain uses TRBV6-4 with TRBJ2-3; tentatively, D is TRBD2 (5 bases). This CDR3 is 14 amino acids long. Trimming removed 0 bases from V and 4 bases from J, with 8 bases in between. CDR1 and CDR2 (germline): MRHNA, SNTAGT. CDR3 residues: CASSDSREPDTQYF. The DNA of the CDR3 is TGTGCCAGCAGTGACTCACGGGAACCAGATACGCAGTATTTT.

The chain carries TRBV4-3 and TRBJ2-3, with 7 bases matching TRBD2. The germline V gene encodes CDR1 LGHNA and CDR2 YSLEER. Trimming at V came to 2 bases and at J to 6 bases, leaving 14 bases not matched to a gene. This CDR3 region has 17 residues. This chain's CDR3 is CASSQQSPGLGRDTQYF. The CDR3 region has the DNA TGCGCCAGCAGCCAACAAAGCCCTGGACTAGGACGGGATACGCAGTATTTT.

The chain couples TRBV28 to TRBJ1-2; 9 nucleotides line up with TRBD1. The V and J ends lost 6 bases and 4 bases, in that order; junction bases with no gene match: 9. The V gene's germline CDR1 is MDHEN and CDR2 SYDVKM. This CDR3 has 15 amino acids. CDR3 in amino acids: CASSSPGQGIYGYTF. CDR3 nucleotides: TGTGCCAGCAGCTCTCCGGGACAGGGTATCTATGGCTACACCTTC.

The rearrangement uses TRBV19 and TRBJ1-5; D is possibly TRBD1 (5 bases). Trimming pared 0 bases from V and 10 bases from J, leaving 10 bases between. This CDR3 has 13 amino acids. Germline loops: CDR1 LNHDA, CDR2 SQIVND (reference sequence). CDR3 protein: CASSIEGVGPQHF. CDR3 in DNA: TGTGCCAGTAGTATAGAAGGGGTAGGTCCCCAGCATTTT.

This clone showed up just a few times. The chain is built from TRBV28 and TRBJ2-3; D perhaps matches TRBD2 (7 bases). Deletions cut 6 bases from V and 14 bases from J, with 15 bases between. CDR3 length: 11 amino acids. CDR1 is MDHEN and CDR2 is SYDVKM in the germline V gene. CDR3 residues: CASRGGARTYF. The CDR3 DNA sequence: TGTGCCAGCAGGGGGGGGGCTAGAACGTATTTT.

This chain joins TRBV30 and TRBJ1-2, with TRBD1 identical over 7 bases. J gave up 4 bases and V 2 bases, and 4 bases lay outside the gene matches. There are 13 residues in the CDR3. Germline V gene lookup returns CDR1 GTSNPN and CDR2 SVGIG (reference sequence). Here the CDR3 reads CAWSYQGVYGYTF. As DNA, the CDR3 is TGTGCCTGGAGTTACCAGGGGGTCTATGGCTACACCTTC.

V and J are TRBV2 and TRBJ1-1; no firm D call. V lost 6 bases, J lost 7 bases, and 12 bases lay in between. The CDR3 is 12 residues long. Germline V lookup: CDR1 SNHLY, CDR2 FYNNEI. This chain's CDR3 is CASSVTSREAFF. The CDR3 DNA is TGTGCCAGCAGCGTAACCAGTCGTGAAGCTTTCTTT.

This clone has only a few counts. J is TRBJ1-1 and V is TRBV19, with TRBD1 identical over 8 bases. The CDR3 totals 15 residues. V lost 0 bases, J lost 5 bases, and 5 bases stayed unmatched. Germline V CDR1 and CDR2: LNHDA, SQIVND (reference sequence). The CDR3 nucleotides read TGTGCCAGTAGTATAGACGGCAGGGGGCTAACTGAAGCTTTCTTT. It is translated as CASSIDGRGLTEAFF.

The chain uses TRBV6-5 and TRBJ1-3; no reliable D call. From germline, CDR1 is MNHEY and CDR2 SVGAGI. CDR3 length: 15 amino acids. Trimming removed 0 bases at V and 2 bases at J, with 8 bases between. The CDR3 DNA follows: TGTGCCAGCAGTTACTCATTTGGGCCTGGAAACACCATATATTTT. The encoded protein is CASSYSFGPGNTIYF.

CDR3 nucleotide sequence: TGTGCCAGCAGCCCCTCACGGGACAATGAGCAGTTCTTC. Translated: CASSPSRDNEQFF. The chain carries TRBV7-3 and TRBJ2-1; D unclear. V lost 5 bases and J lost 5, with 10 bases in between. CDR1 and CDR2 from the germline V gene are SGHTA and FQGTGA. There are 13 residues in the CDR3.

This chain links TRBV7-2 with TRBJ2-5; 15 bases match TRBD2. The CDR3 runs to 16 residues. CDR1 and CDR2 (germline): SGHTA, FQGNSA. V lost 4 bases, J lost 7 bases, and 7 bases stayed unmatched. The CDR3 nucleotides are TGTGCCAGCAGCTCCCGGACTAGCGGGAGGGCTGGGACCCAGTACTTC. It is translated as CASSSRTSGRAGTQYF.

The chain combines TRBV19 with TRBJ1-3; no reliable D call. This CDR3 is built from 11 residues. V was shortened by 10 bases and J by 3 bases, with 7 bases between the two germline ends. CDR1 LNHDA and CDR2 SQIVND come from the germline V gene (reference sequence). CDR3 region: CATRVGNTIYF. The CDR3 DNA is TGTGCCACCCGAGTTGGAAACACCATATATTTT.

This clone appeared once. V is TRBV5-6 and J is TRBJ2-3; the D is unclear. Germline V gene lookup returns CDR1 SGHDT and CDR2 YYEEEE. The CDR3 has 16 amino acids. V dropped 2 bases and J dropped 0 bases, with 13 bases sitting between them. CDR3 residues: CASSLYGVASTDTQYF. For the CDR3, the DNA is TGTGCCAGCAGCTTATACGGAGTGGCCAGCACAGATACGCAGTATTTT. Filled out from reference TRBV5-6 and TRBJ2-3, the complete variable domain reads DAGVTQSPTHLIKTRGQQVTLRCSPKSGHDTVSWYQQALGQGPQFIFQYYEEEERQRGNFPDRFSGHQFPNYSSELNVNALLLGDSALYLCASSLYGVASTDTQYFGPGTRLTVL.

V gene TRBV6-4 combines with J gene TRBJ2-1, with 13 bases fitting TRBD2. V trimming: 4 bases; J trimming: 0 bases; junction bases outside the gene matches: 12. The CDR3 is 20 residues long. Germline assignment: CDR1 MRHNA and CDR2 SNTAGT. The CDR3 DNA follows: TGTGCCAGCAGTGCCCGGACTAGCGGGAGAAATCAATTCTCCTACAATGAGCAGTTCTTC. This translates into CASSARTSGRNQFSYNEQFF.

The chain links TRBV5-1 to TRBJ2-5, with 7 positions matching TRBD1. This CDR3 contains 14 residues. V dropped 2 bases and J dropped 3; count of bases not matched to a gene: 4. From germline, CDR1 is SGHRS and CDR2 YFSETQ. The CDR3 DNA sequence: TGCGCCAGCAGCTTTGGGACAGCCGAAGAGACCCAGTACTTC. It is translated as CASSFGTAEETQYF. The whole variable domain, remainder taken from reference TRBV5-1 and TRBJ2-5, is KAGVTQTPRYLIKTRGQQVTLSCSPISGHRSVSWYQQTPGQGLQFLFEYFSETQRNKGNFPGRFSGRQFSNSRSEMNVSTLELGDSALYLCASSFGTAEETQYFGPGTRLLVL.

The gene calls are TRBV5-4 and TRBJ2-7; D perhaps matches TRBD2 (5 bases). V gave up 3 bases and J gave up 4 bases, with 14 bases separating them. Germline V gene data show CDR1 as SGHNT and CDR2 as YYREEE (reference sequence). This CDR3 comprises 14 residues. This chain's CDR3 is CASSSGPSGYEQYF. The CDR3 DNA reads TGTGCCAGCAGCTCGGGTCCTTCGGGGTACGAGCAGTACTTC.